What follows describes a single T cell receptor (beta chain). This sample was included in a study of blood T cell repertoires in COVID-19. Whole-study context: Specimens from acute and convalescent COVID-19 originated in the United States, Italy and Spain.

V dropped 8 bases and J dropped 0 bases, with 14 bases sitting between them. There are 15 residues in the CDR3. Germline lookup yields CDR1 LGHNA and CDR2 YNFKEQ. Authors' processing steps: The authors estimated nucleated cell counts from reference gene primer amplification. The protocol was immunoSEQ multiplex PCR, while the TCRdb copy is restricted to in-frame clones and leaves out a portion. Clone size and the V and J calls come from that table; the DNA yielded D and trimming. The table shows about 260,000 clones, with over 80% occurring only once. The V call is TRBV4-2, the J call TRBJ1-3, with D unresolved. This receptor was identified in a woman between 40 and 50 years old with acute or convalescent COVID-19. Sequenced input: peripheral blood. CDR3 region: CASYSTGSSGNTIYF. The CDR3 DNA sequence: TGTGCCAGCTACTCCACGGGGAGCTCTGGAAACACCATATATTTT.